The source of this T cell receptor (beta chain) is a study of blood T cell repertoires in COVID-19. The ends were cut back, 1 base at V and 4 bases at J, with 11 bases in the middle. The CDR3 is 15 residues long. Germline loops: CDR1 SGHTA, CDR2 FQGTGA. The protocol was immunoSEQ multiplex PCR, while the TCRdb copy is restricted to in-frame clones and leaves out a portion. The sample lists 120,000 or so clones; about 85% were seen once. The V gene is TRBV7-3, the J gene TRBJ2-1, with D tentatively TRBD2 (5 bases). This receptor was taken from a man aged 55 to 70 with acute or convalescent COVID-19. Sequenced input: peripheral blood. The CDR3 protein is CASSLNSGLYNEQFF. The CDR3 DNA is TGTGCCAGCAGCTTAAATTCGGGATTGTACAATGAGCAGTTCTTC.